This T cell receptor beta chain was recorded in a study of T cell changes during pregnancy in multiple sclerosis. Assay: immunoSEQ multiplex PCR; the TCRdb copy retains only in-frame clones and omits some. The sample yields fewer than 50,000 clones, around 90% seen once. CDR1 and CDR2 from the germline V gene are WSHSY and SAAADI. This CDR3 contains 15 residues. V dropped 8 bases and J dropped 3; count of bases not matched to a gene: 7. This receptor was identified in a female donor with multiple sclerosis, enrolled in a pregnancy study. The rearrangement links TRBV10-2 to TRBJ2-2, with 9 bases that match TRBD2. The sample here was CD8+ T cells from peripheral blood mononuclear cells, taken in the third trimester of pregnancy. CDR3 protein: CASVAGGPDTGELFF. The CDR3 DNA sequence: TGCGCCAGCGTCGCGGGGGGGCCGGACACCGGGGAGCTGTTTTTT.